The clone carrying this T cell receptor beta chain has ten or more counts. Its target is unknown. This CDR3 comprises 15 residues. V was cut by 2 bases and J by 7 bases, with 15 bases left in between. Relying on iRepertoire HTBI primers and Arm-PCR of CDR3 regions, the team built TCR beta libraries. Each CDR3 protein is one row after TCRdb ran MiXCR on the multiplex PCR reads. The sample contains about 400,000 distinct CDR3 sequences, over 12% of which appear only once. These data come from a study of regulatory T cells in long-lasting Graves disease. Time point in this sample: newly diagnosed GD, antithyroid drugs for less than 3 months. Construction of the TCR library relied on RNA isolated from PBMCs. General study results and limits: Between persistent patients, fewer than 3,500 public clonotypes were shared, exceeding the roughly 920 shared between new patients.

The same sample was also used in a study of T cells in Graves' hyperthyroidism and ophthalmopathy. That work adds: Researchers found most expanded thyroid clonotypes above 0.001 in blood as well.

The receptor comes from a woman aged 35 to 49 with Graves disease. V and J are TRBV12-3 or TRBV12-4 and TRBJ2-1, with a tentative D call TRBD1 (7 bases). The sequencing used peripheral blood mononuclear cells (PBMCs), collected at new diagnosis, from a patient treated with antithyroid drugs. DNA of the CDR3: TGTGCCAGCAGTTTAATCGCGGCAGGGGGGAATGAGCAGTTCTTC. Translating gives CASSLIAAGGNEQFF.